The present T cell receptor beta chain was sequenced within a study of blood T cell repertoires in COVID-19. The overall study: The United States, Italy and Spain supplied acute and convalescent COVID-19 samples. T cells, B-cell-depleted T cells, or PBMCs provided the cDNA or gDNA that served as material.

Trimming cost V 1 base and J 6 bases, with 11 bases left between them. CDR3 length: 14 amino acids. Germline assignment: CDR1 SGHAT and CDR2 FQNNGV. Per the authors' pipeline: Counts of nucleated cells, estimated from reference gene primer amplification, were obtained. The table came from immunoSEQ multiplex PCR; TCRdb's copy has only in-frame clones and leaves some out. V and J calls and clone size follow that table, whereas D and trimming were derived from the DNA. The table shows just over 15,000 clones, with 80% to 85% occurring only once. Specimen: peripheral blood. The rearrangement joins TRBV11-2 to TRBJ2-3, with D hard to call. The TCR sequence derives from a human donor in a cohort sampled during active COVID-19. The CDR3 spells CASSLVVAADTQYF. The CDR3 DNA sequence: TGTGCCAGCAGCTTAGTAGTTGCGGCGGATACGCAGTATTTT.